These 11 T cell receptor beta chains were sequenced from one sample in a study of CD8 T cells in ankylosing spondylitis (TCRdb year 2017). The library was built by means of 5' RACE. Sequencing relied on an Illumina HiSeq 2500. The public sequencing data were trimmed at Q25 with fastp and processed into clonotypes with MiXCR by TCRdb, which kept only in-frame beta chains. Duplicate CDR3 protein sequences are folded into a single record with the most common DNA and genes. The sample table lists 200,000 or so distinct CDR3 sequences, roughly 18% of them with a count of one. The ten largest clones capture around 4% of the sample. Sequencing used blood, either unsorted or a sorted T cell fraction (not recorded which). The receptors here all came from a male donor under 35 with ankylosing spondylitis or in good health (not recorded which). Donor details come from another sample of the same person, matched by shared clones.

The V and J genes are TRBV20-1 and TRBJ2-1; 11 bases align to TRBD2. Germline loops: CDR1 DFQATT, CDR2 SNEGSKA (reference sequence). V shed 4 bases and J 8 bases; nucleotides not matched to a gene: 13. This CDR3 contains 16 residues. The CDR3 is CSATGLADWSVDEQFF. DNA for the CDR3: TGCAGTGCTACGGGACTAGCGGACTGGAGCGTCGATGAGCAGTTCTTC.

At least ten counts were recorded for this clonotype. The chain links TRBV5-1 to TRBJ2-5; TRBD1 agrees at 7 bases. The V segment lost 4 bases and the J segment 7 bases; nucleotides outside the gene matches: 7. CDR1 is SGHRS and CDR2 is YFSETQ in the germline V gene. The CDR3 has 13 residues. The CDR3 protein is CASSGTGALTQYF. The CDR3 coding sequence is TGCGCCAGCAGCGGTACAGGGGCACTGACCCAGTACTTC.

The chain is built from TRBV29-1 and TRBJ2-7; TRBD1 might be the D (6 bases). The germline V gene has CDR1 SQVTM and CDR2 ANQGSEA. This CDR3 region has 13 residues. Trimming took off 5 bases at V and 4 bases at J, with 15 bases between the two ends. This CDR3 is CSVTITGWYEQYF. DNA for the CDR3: TGCAGCGTTACCATTACAGGGTGGTACGAGCAGTACTTC.

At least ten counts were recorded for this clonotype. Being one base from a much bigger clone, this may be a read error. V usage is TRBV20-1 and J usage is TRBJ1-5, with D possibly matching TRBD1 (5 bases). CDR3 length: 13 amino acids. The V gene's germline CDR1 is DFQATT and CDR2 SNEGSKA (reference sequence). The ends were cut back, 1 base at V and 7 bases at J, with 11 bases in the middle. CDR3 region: CSARGAGKQPQHF. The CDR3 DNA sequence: TGCAGTGCTAGAGGGGCAGGGAAACAGCCCCAGCATTTT.

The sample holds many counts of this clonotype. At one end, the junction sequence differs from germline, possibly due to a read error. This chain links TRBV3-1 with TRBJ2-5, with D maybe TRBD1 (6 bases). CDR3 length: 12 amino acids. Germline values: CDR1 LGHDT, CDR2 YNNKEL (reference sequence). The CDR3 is CASSHDGTRWDF. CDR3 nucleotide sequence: TGTGCCAGCAGCCACGACGGGACACGGTGGGACTTC.

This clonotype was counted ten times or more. In DNA, the CDR3 is TGCGCCAGCAGCTTACAGGCTGCTGAAGATACGCAGTATTTT. This encodes CASSLQAAEDTQYF. The chain is built from TRBV5-1 and TRBJ2-3; D is possibly TRBD1 (5 bases). Per the germline V gene, CDR1 is SGHRS and CDR2 is YFSETQ. This CDR3 spans 14 amino acids. V was pared by 2 bases and J by 5 bases, with 12 bases between.

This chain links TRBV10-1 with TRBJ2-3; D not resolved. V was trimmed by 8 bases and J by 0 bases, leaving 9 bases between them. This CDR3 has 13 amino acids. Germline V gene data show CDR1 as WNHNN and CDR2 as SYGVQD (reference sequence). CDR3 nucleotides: TGCGCCAGCGTGTTAGCTAGCACAGATACGCAGTATTTT. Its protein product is CASVLASTDTQYF.

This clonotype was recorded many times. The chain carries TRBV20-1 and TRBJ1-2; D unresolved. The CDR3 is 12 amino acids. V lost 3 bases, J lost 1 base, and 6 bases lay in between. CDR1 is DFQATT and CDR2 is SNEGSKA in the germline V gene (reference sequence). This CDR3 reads CSASQSNYGYTF. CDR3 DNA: TGCAGTGCTAGTCAGAGTAACTATGGCTACACCTTC.

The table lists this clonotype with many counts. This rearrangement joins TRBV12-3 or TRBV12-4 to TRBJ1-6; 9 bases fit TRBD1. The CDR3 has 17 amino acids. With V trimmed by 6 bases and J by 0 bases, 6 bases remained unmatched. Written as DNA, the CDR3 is TGTGCCAGCAGGATCGGACAGGGGATCTCCTATAATTCACCCCTCCACTTT. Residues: CASRIGQGISYNSPLHF.

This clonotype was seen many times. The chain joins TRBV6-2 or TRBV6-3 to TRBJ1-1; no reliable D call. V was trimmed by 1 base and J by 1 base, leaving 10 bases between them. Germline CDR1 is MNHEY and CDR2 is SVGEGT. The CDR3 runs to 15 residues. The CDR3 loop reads CASSYFEVGNTEAFF. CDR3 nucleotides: TGTGCCAGCAGTTACTTCGAGGTCGGGAACACTGAAGCTTTCTTT.

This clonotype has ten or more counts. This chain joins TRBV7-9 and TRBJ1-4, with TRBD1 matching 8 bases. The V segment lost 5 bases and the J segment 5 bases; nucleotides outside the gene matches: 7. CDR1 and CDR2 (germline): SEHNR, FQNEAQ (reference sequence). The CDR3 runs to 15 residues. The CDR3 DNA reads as TGTGCCAGCAGCCCCCCACAGGGGGTAAATGAAAAACTGTTTTTT. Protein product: CASSPPQGVNEKLFF.